A selection of T cell receptor beta chains follows, all from one sample in a study of technical replicates of blood from four donors. TCRdb's copy holds only in-frame clones and misses some; the assay was immunoSEQ multiplex PCR. This table has about 66,000 clones, around 89% appearing once. Sequencing was carried out using PBMCs. The receptors derive from a human donor in good health. Some clones in this sample may be carry-over from other donors' samples. Both conserved end residues are part of each CDR3. The D gene is left open where the match is weak. Size is stated for part of the rows, as once, few or many counts, or as a class when the clone is expanded.

CDR3 DNA	CDR3 protein	CDR3 length	V gene	clone size	J gene	D gene
TGTGCCAGCAGCCCGACTTGGGGACTAGCGGGGGGGTCCTACGAGCAGTACTTC	CASSPTWGLAGGSYEQYF	18	TRBV9	-	TRBJ2-7	TRBD2
TGTGCCAGTAGAGCGGCAGGGGGACTCTACGAGCAGTACTTC	CASRAAGGLYEQYF	14	TRBV19	-	TRBJ2-7	-
TGCAGCGTTATGACAGGGAACACTGAAGCTTTCTTT	CSVMTGNTEAFF	12	TRBV29-1	-	TRBJ1-1	-
TGTGCCAGCAGCGTAGACGGACAGACCTTTTACGAGCAGTACTTC	CASSVDGQTFYEQYF	15	TRBV9	-	TRBJ2-7	-
TGTGCCAGCAGTGAAATAGGACAGGCCTCTGGAAACACCATATATTTT	CASSEIGQASGNTIYF	16	TRBV6-1	-	TRBJ1-3	TRBD1
TGTGCCATCAGTGCGTCCCGGACAGGGGACTACGAGCAGTACTTC	CAISASRTGDYEQYF	15	TRBV10-3	once	TRBJ2-7	TRBD1
TGCGCCAGCAGCTACAGGTATAGCAATCAGCCCCAGCATTTT	CASSYRYSNQPQHF	14	TRBV10-1	-	TRBJ1-5	-
TGTGCCAGCAGCGTAGGACAGGGGGTTAATAAGGAGCAGTTCTTC	CASSVGQGVNKEQFF	15	TRBV9	-	TRBJ2-1	TRBD1
TGCGCCAGCAGCTTGGCGTCTAGCGGTTTGAGAGAGACCCAGTACTTC	CASSLASSGLRETQYF	16	TRBV5-1	-	TRBJ2-5	TRBD2
TGTGCCAGCATGGAGGGGAGCTCCTATAATTCACCCCTCCACTTT	CASMEGSSYNSPLHF	15	TRBV6-1	-	TRBJ1-6	-
TGTGCCAGCAGCTTGAAGGGGTCTAATGAAAAACTGTTTTTT	CASSLKGSNEKLFF	14	TRBV5-6	-	TRBJ1-4	-
TGCGCCAGCAGCTTCATCGATCCCTACAGCTCCTACAATGAGCAGTTCTTC	CASSFIDPYSSYNEQFF	17	TRBV5-1	-	TRBJ2-1	-
TGTGCCAGCAGCTTAGAAGCGGGAGGTTACGAGACCCAGTACTTC	CASSLEAGGYETQYF	15	TRBV7-3	-	TRBJ2-5	TRBD2
TGTGCCAGCACCCTCTCCTACTACGAGCAGTACTTC	CASTLSYYEQYF	12	TRBV6-1	-	TRBJ2-7	-
TGTGCCAGCAGGTCCAGGGTCCTTTCCGGGGCCAACGTCCTGACTTTC	CASRSRVLSGANVLTF	16	TRBV6-6	-	TRBJ2-6	-
TGTGCCAGCAGCTTGGTATCGACAGGGAAGAACGGTGGCTACACCTTC	CASSLVSTGKNGGYTF	16	TRBV5-4	-	TRBJ1-2	TRBD1
TGTGCCAGCCAATCGAACCGCAGGGGCGCTTATCCAGCCGCTAACTATGGCTACACCTTC	CASQSNRRGAYPAANYGYTF	20	TRBV11-3	-	TRBJ1-2	-
TGTGCCAGAGGGACAGGGGAGTACGAGCAGTACTTC	CARGTGEYEQYF	12	TRBV2	-	TRBJ2-7	TRBD1
TGCGCCAGCAGCCTAAGACGAGACAGACCGAGCGGGCGAGACGATGAGCAGTTCTTC	CASSLRRDRPSGRDDEQFF	19	TRBV4-1	-	TRBJ2-1	-
TGTGCCAGCAGCTTAGTACAGGGTTATATCGCCGGGGAGCTGTTTTTT	CASSLVQGYIAGELFF	16	TRBV13	-	TRBJ2-2	-
TGTGCCAGCAGCTTGGGGGGATTTGGGTTCAGCTGGACTCACCCCCTCCACTTT	CASSLGGFGFSWTHPLHF	18	TRBV7-8	-	TRBJ1-6	-
TGTGCCAGCAGTGACTCAAGTAACAGCGAGCAGTTCTTC	CASSDSSNSEQFF	13	TRBV6-4	-	TRBJ2-1	-
TGCGCCAGCAGTGGGGGACAGGCCCACGAGCAGTACTTC	CASSGGQAHEQYF	13	TRBV10-1	-	TRBJ2-7	TRBD1
TGTGCCAGCAGCTTAGCTAGGACAAAAGAGACCCAGTACTTC	CASSLARTKETQYF	14	TRBV11-3	-	TRBJ2-5	-
TGTGCCAGCAGCTTTGGGACTAGCTCAGGGACCCAGTACTTC	CASSFGTSSGTQYF	14	TRBV7-8	-	TRBJ2-5	TRBD2
TGTGCCAGCAGCCAGAACCGGGACAGGGAGTGGACTGAAGCTTTCTTT	CASSQNRDREWTEAFF	16	TRBV13	-	TRBJ1-1	TRBD1